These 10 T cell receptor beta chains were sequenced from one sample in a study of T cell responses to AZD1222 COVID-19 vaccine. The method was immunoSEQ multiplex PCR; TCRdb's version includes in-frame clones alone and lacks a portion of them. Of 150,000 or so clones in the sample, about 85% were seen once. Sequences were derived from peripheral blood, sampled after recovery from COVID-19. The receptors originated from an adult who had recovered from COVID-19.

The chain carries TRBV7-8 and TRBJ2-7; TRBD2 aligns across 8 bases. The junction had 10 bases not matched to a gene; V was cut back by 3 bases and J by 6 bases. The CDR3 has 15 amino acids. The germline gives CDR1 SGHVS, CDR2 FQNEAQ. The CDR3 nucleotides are TGTGCCAGCAGCTTGCGAGCGGGAGAATTCTCCGAGCAGTACTTC. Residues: CASSLRAGEFSEQYF.

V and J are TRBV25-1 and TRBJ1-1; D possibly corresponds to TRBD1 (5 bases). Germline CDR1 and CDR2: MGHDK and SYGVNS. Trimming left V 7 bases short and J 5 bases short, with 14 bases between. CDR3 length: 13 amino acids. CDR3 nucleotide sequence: TGTGCCAGCAAGGGGCAAACTACTACTGAAGCTTTCTTT. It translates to CASKGQTTTEAFF. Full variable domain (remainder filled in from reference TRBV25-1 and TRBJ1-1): EADIYQTPRYLVIGTGKKITLECSQTMGHDKMYWYQQDPGMELHLIHYSYGVNSTEKGDLSSESTVSRIRTEHFPLTLESARPSHTSQYLCASKGQTTTEAFFGQGTRLTVV.

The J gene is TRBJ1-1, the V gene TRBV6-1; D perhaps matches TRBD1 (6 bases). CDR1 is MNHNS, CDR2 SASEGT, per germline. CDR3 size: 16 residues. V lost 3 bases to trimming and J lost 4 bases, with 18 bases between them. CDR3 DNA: TGTGCCAGCAGTGAGACAGGTTCGGCTATAGGCACTGAAGCTTTCTTT. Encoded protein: CASSETGSAIGTEAFF.

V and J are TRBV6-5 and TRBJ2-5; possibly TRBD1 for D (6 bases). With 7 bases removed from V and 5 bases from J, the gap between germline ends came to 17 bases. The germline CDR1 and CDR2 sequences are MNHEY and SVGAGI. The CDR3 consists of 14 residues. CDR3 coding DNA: TGTGCCAGCACCTTGGGGCAGGGGTGGGAGACCCAGTACTTC. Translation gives CASTLGQGWETQYF.

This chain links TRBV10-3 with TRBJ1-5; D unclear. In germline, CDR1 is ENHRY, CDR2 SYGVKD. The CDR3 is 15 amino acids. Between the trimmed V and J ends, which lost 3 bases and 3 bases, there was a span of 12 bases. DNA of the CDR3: TGTGCCATCAGTGATTGGGAGGGTCTCAATCAGCCCCAGCATTTT. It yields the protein CAISDWEGLNQPQHF.

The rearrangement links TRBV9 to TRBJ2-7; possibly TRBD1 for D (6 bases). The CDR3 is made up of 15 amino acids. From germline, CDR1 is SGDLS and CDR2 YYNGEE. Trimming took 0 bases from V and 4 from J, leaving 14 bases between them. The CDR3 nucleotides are TGTGCCAGCAGCGTAGGGTCACAGGGATTGTACGAGCAGTACTTC. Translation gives CASSVGSQGLYEQYF.

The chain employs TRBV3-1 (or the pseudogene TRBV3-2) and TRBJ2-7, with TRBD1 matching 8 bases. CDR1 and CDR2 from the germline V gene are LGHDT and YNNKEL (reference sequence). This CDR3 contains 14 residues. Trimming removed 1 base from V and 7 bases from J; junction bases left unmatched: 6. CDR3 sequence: CASSQVQGAGEQYF. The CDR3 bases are TGTGCCAGCAGCCAAGTGCAGGGGGCTGGTGAGCAGTACTTC.

The CDR3 loop reads CASSMQAGTDTQYF. CDR3 nucleotide sequence: TGTGCCAGTAGTATGCAAGCGGGCACAGATACGCAGTATTTT. The chain links TRBV19 to TRBJ2-3, with TRBD2 as a possible D gene (5 bases). This CDR3 has 14 residues. Germline assignment: CDR1 LNHDA and CDR2 SQIVND (reference sequence). V lost 3 bases and J 1 base, leaving 8 bases between the germline ends.

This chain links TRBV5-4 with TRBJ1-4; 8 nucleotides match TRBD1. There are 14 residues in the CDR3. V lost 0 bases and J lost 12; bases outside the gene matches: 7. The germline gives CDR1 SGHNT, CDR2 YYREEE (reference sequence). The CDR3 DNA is TGTGCCAGCAGCTTGGGGCAGGGGGCCGAGGAACTGTTTTTT. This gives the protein CASSLGQGAEELFF.

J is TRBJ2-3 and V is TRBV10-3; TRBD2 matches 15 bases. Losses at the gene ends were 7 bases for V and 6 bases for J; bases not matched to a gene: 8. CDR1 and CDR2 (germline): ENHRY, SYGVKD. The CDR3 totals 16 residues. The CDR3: CAITRRTSGGEDTQYF. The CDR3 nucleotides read TGTGCCATCACCCGGAGGACTAGCGGGGGGGAGGATACGCAGTATTTT.